This TCR beta chain was captured by sequencing in a study of cytomegalovirus exposure and HLA in healthy donors (dated 2017 in TCRdb). Turning to the overall study: According to a later analysis, one platform produced both the 100 to 150 validation repertoires and the approximately 600 repertoires of the first cohort. The study was designed to test whether signatures of past pathogen exposure could be identified by cataloging public T cell receptors. To predict cytomegalovirus infection status, the study combined high-throughput TCR immunosequencing, statistical association of individual TCRs with disease status, and machine learning. In addition to the first cohort of approximately 670 subjects, a separate validation cohort of 100 to 150 different subjects was used.

Between the V and J ends, shortened by 8 bases and 7 bases respectively, the junction contains 18 bases. CDR1 and CDR2 are read off the germline V gene as MDHEN and SYDVKM. The CDR3 sequence holds 14 residues, the cysteine and phenylalanine included. Here the CDR3 DNA is all that survives: 42 bases in frame from base 1. Notes on this clone: Its target antigen remains unknown. Qualities for individual bases were not recorded, and no much larger clone is one base off.

What the research found in general, with its limitations: While some public TCRs were present in many individuals, most TCR sequences turned up only very rarely across donors. A later analysis found that TCRs clustered in the first cohort also tended to co-occur in the roughly 120 validation repertoires, with roughly 95% of cluster scores above 0. In vitro tests confirmed that a few of the cytomegalovirus-associated TCR beta chains recognize cytomegalovirus antigens. A later analysis had no HLA typing for the validation cohort, so co-occurrence there was scored across all 130 or so repertoires. In the study, 164 TCR beta chains were listed as associated with cytomegalovirus. Cytomegalovirus status was reported to be diagnosed by the classifier with high specificity and sensitivity in both the original and validation cohorts. It was suggested by the authors that the approach could potentially be generalized to other disease states and immunological phenotypes.

The method behind the library was the immunoSEQ multiplex PCR assay. From the authors' description of their analysis: A statistical classification framework was built to diagnose cytomegalovirus status from the catalog of TCR beta chain sequences. TCRdb re-hosts the immuneACCESS table, in-frame sequences only. Its copies lack some clones; in the studies checked, an unresolved V gene accounts for under half of them, and the cause for the rest is not known. V, J and clone size are taken as reported in that table, and D and trimming were inferred from the DNA itself. The sample table shows 35,000 to 55,000 clones, and 93% are seen once. The biggest ten clones account for over 2% of the sample. The donors were included in the validation cohort of over a hundred subjects, a group kept apart from the roughly 670-subject first cohort.

The TCR originated in a woman under 30 in good health and CMV-seronegative. The sequence links TRBV28 to TRBJ1-5; a tentative D call is TRBD1 (6 bases match). Specimen: PBMCs. For the CDR3, the sequence is CASRGEGVRQPQHF. The nucleotides are TGTGCCAGCCGGGGGGAGGGGGTGCGACAGCCCCAGCATTTT. Joined to the reference TRBV28 and TRBJ1-5 proteins, this CDR3 gives the full variable domain: DVKVTQSSRYLVKRTGEKVFLECVQDMDHENMFWYRQDPGLGLRLIYFSYDVKMKEKGDIPEGYSVSREKKERFSLILESASTNQTSMYLCASRGEGVRQPQHFGDGTRLSIL.